The entry below describes one T cell receptor (beta chain). The CDR3 is made up of 16 amino acids. V trimming: 6 bases; J trimming: 4 bases; junction bases outside the gene matches: 10. Negative isolation yielded the CD8+ and CD4+ T cells, while FACS enriched the TEMRA cells. Random-hexamer reverse transcription was applied to roughly 0.5 to 1 ug RNA. Coverage of TCR beta CDR3 amplification by immunoSEQ multiplex PCR extended to 54 Vbeta and 13 Jbeta. MiXCR, run by TCRdb on the immunoSEQ multiplex PCR reads, gives a single entry per CDR3 protein. Found here are around 170,000 distinct CDR3 sequences, approximately 94% of them singletons; the top ten hold around 0.12%. This sample is part of a study of CD8 T cells in Susac syndrome. At the level of the study: At the time their blood was drawn, patients with Susac syndrome were either therapy-naive, on corticosteroids (with some of them also receiving intravenous immunoglobulin), or on intravenous immunoglobulin alone.

This sequence joins TRBV12-3 or TRBV12-4 and TRBJ2-1; 9 bases agree with TRBD1. The receptor was derived from a human donor with Susac syndrome. The specimen sequenced was CD4+ T cells from PBMCs. This chain's CDR3 is CASSSRTGAGYNEQFF. The CDR3 bases are TGTGCCAGCAGCTCCCGGACAGGGGCGGGGTACAATGAGCAGTTCTTC.